Reported below is one TCR beta chain. The CDR3 covers 16 residues. Per germline, CDR1 SGHRS and CDR2 YFSETQ. J gave up 6 bases and V 4 bases, and 10 bases lay outside the gene matches. These data come from a study of Ad26.COV2.S vaccination and SARS-CoV-2 variants. Treatment given: 15 to 20 received Ad26.COV2.S at low or high dose, single or two shots; five or six received placebo; per-sample allocation not given. After the first vaccine or placebo injection, samples were drawn on day 63. Expressing Wuhan-strain SARS-CoV-2 spike, an Ad26 vector served as the vaccine. Assay used: immunoSEQ multiplex PCR; TCRdb lists only in-frame clones, some missing. The data show fewer than 900,000 clones, roughly nine tenths seen once.

The chain employs TRBV5-1 and TRBJ2-3; TRBD2 aligns across 11 bases. Sample: peripheral blood, taken in a trial of Ad26.COV2.S vaccine versus placebo. This receptor was taken from a person between 18 and 59 years old who received the Ad26.COV2.S COVID-19 vaccine or a placebo. The CDR3 nucleotides are TGCGCCAGCAGCCCTCGGACTAGCGGGTACCTGGATACGCAGTATTTT. Its translation is CASSPRTSGYLDTQYF. Full variable domain (remainder filled in from reference TRBV5-1 and TRBJ2-3): KAGVTQTPRYLIKTRGQQVTLSCSPISGHRSVSWYQQTPGQGLQFLFEYFSETQRNKGNFPGRFSGRQFSNSRSEMNVSTLELGDSALYLCASSPRTSGYLDTQYFGPGTRLTVL.